These 27 T cell receptor beta chains were sequenced from one sample in a study of blood T cells in healthy people across ages. Together with a sample-barcoded 5' primer, a J-beta primer mix was included in a second PCR lasting about 6 to 11 cycles. One entry per CDR3 protein results from TCRdb running MiXCR on the 5' RACE reads. The sample comprises fewer than 900,000 distinct CDR3 sequences, around 36% of which are singletons, and approximately 13% rests with the top ten. Sequences were obtained from blood. The source of these receptors is a man younger than 35 in good health.

This clonotype was picked up many times. The rearrangement joins TRBV10-3 to TRBJ1-2; 11 bases fit TRBD1. CDR3 length: 17 residues. With V trimmed by 8 bases and J by 2 bases, 13 bases remained unmatched. In germline, CDR1 is ENHRY, CDR2 SYGVKD. The CDR3, as DNA: TGTGCCATCGCCCCCTCCGGGACAGGGGGACTCAACTATGGCTACACCTTC. The encoded protein is CAIAPSGTGGLNYGYTF.

There are a few counts of this clonotype. The gene calls are TRBV14 and TRBJ2-7; D is ambiguous. The CDR3 totals 16 residues. The germline CDR1 and CDR2 sequences are SGHDN and FVKESK. V was trimmed by 4 bases and J by 2 bases, leaving 18 bases between them. CDR3: CASSPLGITDTYEQYF. The CDR3 DNA sequence: TGTGCCAGCAGCCCGCTTGGGATTACCGATACCTACGAGCAGTACTTC. The whole variable domain, remainder taken from reference TRBV14 and TRBJ2-7, is EAGVTQFPSHSVIEKGQTVTLRCDPISGHDNLYWYRRVMGKEIKFLLHFVKESKQDESGMPNNRFLAERTGGTYSTLKVQPAELEDSGVYFCASSPLGITDTYEQYFGPGTRLTVT.

This clonotype came up many times. V usage is TRBV7-2 and J usage is TRBJ1-6; D is uncertain. The CDR3 is 14 amino acids. V lost 5 bases and J 0 bases, leaving 5 bases between the germline ends. Per germline, CDR1 SGHTA and CDR2 FQGNSA. CDR3 sequence reads: CASSRASYNSPLHF. As DNA, the CDR3 is TGTGCCAGCAGCCGGGCCTCCTATAATTCACCCCTCCACTTT.

This chain links TRBV5-1 with TRBJ1-1, with TRBD1 matching 7 bases. Germline trimming cut 0 bases from V and 1 base from J; bases unmatched to any gene: 6. CDR3 length: 16 amino acids. Germline values: CDR1 SGHRS, CDR2 YFSETQ. The CDR3 DNA follows: TGCGCCAGCAGCTTGGAGGGCCAGGGGGGGAACACTGAAGCTTTCTTT. Translation: CASSLEGQGGNTEAFF.

V and J are TRBV7-6 and TRBJ2-1; 11 nucleotides match TRBD2. This CDR3 has 17 residues. The germline V gene encodes CDR1 SGHVS and CDR2 FNYEAQ. The V segment lost 0 bases and the J segment 3 bases; nucleotides outside the gene matches: 4. The CDR3 protein is CASSLASGGAIYNEQFF. CDR3 DNA sequence: TGTGCCAGCAGCTTAGCTAGCGGGGGGGCCATCTACAATGAGCAGTTCTTC.

Here the CDR3 reads CASSGLNYEQYF. The CDR3 nucleotides are TGTGCCAGCAGCGGTTTAAACTACGAGCAGTACTTC. The genes are TRBV6-2 or TRBV6-3 and TRBJ2-7; D is unresolved. CDR1 is MNHEY and CDR2 is SVGEGT in the germline V gene. With 6 bases removed from V and 3 bases from J, the gap between germline ends came to 9 bases. CDR3 length equals 12 residues.

This chain links TRBV20-1 with TRBJ2-7; 11 bases are shared with TRBD1. Losses at the gene ends were 6 bases for V and 7 bases for J; bases not matched to a gene: 11. CDR1 is DFQATT and CDR2 is SNEGSKA in the germline V gene (reference sequence). This CDR3 contains 14 residues. In DNA form, the CDR3 reads TGCAGTGCGGGGGACAGGGGGACATCTCCGGAGCAGTACTTC. Its protein is CSAGDRGTSPEQYF.

Notes on this clonotype: The junction departs from the called germline gene at one end, perhaps through a read error. V is TRBV12-3 or TRBV12-4 and J is TRBJ1-2; tentative D call: TRBD1 (6 bases). The CDR3 consists of 12 residues. The CDR3 DNA reads TGTGCCAGCAGTCGATCAGGGGATGGCCACACCTTC. This encodes CASSRSGDGHTF.

The chain joins TRBV4-3 to TRBJ2-5, with D unresolved. V was shortened by 0 bases and J by 0 bases, with 8 bases between the two germline ends. The CDR3 has 15 amino acids. Germline V gene sequence: CDR1 LGHNA, CDR2 YSLEER. The CDR3 is CASSQDLTDQETQYF. The CDR3 bases are TGCGCCAGCAGCCAAGATCTGACGGACCAAGAGACCCAGTACTTC.

This clonotype was seen more than once but under ten times. V usage is TRBV20-1 and J usage is TRBJ1-4; D unresolved. Trimming removed 0 bases from V and 0 bases from J, with 14 bases in between. There are 17 residues in the CDR3. The germline gives CDR1 DFQATT, CDR2 SNEGSKA (reference sequence). CDR3 bases: TGCAGTGCTAGAGATCATCGGGAGACTGCAACTAATGAAAAACTGTTTTTT. It yields the protein CSARDHRETATNEKLFF.

This clonotype came up once. V gene TRBV6-2 or TRBV6-3 combines with J gene TRBJ2-2, with 8 nucleotides matching TRBD2. This CDR3 is built from 14 residues. CDR1 is MNHEY and CDR2 is SVGEGT in the germline V gene. V lost 8 bases, J lost 5 bases, and 7 bases stayed unmatched. In nucleotides, the CDR3 is TGTGCCAGCCTCGGGGGGGCCGTAACCGGGGAGCTGTTTTTT. Translation gives CASLGGAVTGELFF.

The chain links TRBV25-1 to TRBJ2-1, with D uncertain. This CDR3 region has 14 residues. Germline CDR1 and CDR2: MGHDK and SYGVNS. V lost 6 bases to trimming and J lost 8 bases, with 17 bases between them. The CDR3 DNA follows: TGTGCCAGCAGGGGATCGGCATTAGGCGATGAGCAGTTCTTC. Protein sequence: CASRGSALGDEQFF.

J is TRBJ2-7 and V is TRBV5-1, with a weak D call TRBD2 (5 bases). Near its end, the DNA agrees better with TRBJ2-5, so the J call may be wrong. Germline V gene sequence: CDR1 SGHRS, CDR2 YFSETQ. The CDR3 is 13 residues long. CDR3 DNA sequence: TGCGCCAGCAACGCCGGGGTCGAGGAGACCCAGTACTTC. As protein: CASNAGVEETQYF.

This clonotype was seen many times. The chain carries TRBV28 and TRBJ2-5; D not resolved. Germline V gene lookup returns CDR1 MDHEN and CDR2 SYDVKM. The CDR3 loop spans 12 amino acids. V was shortened by 3 bases and J by 6 bases, with 8 bases between the two germline ends. CDR3 bases: TGTGCCAGCAGTTTCAGCAGGCAGACCCAGTACTTC. It specifies CASSFSRQTQYF.

The sample holds many counts of this clonotype. The rearrangement uses TRBV12-3 or TRBV12-4 and TRBJ2-1; D call uncertain. V dropped 3 bases and J dropped 6 bases, with 18 bases sitting between them. CDR3 length: 16 residues. CDR3: CASSFSVYGPGNEQFF. CDR3 bases: TGTGCCAGCAGTTTCTCCGTTTATGGGCCCGGCAATGAGCAGTTCTTC.

There are many counts of this clonotype. This chain uses TRBV7-3 with TRBJ2-3, with no clear D. Per germline, CDR1 SGHTA and CDR2 FQGTGA. This CDR3 is built from 13 residues. Trimming shortened V by 5 bases and J by 7 bases, and 13 bases separated the two germline ends. CDR3 residues: CASSPRLRNTQYF. The CDR3 region has the DNA TGTGCCAGCAGCCCCCGACTGCGTAATACGCAGTATTTT.

In regard to this clonotype: An end of the junction differs from the germline gene, which may be a read error. The V call is TRBV27, the J call TRBJ2-1, with D possibly matching TRBD2 (6 bases). CDR1 and CDR2 from the germline V gene are MNHEY and SMNVEV (reference sequence). This CDR3 region has 16 residues. The CDR3 DNA reads TGTGCCAGCAGCTTCTTAGCGGCGAGCTCCTACAATGGGCAGTTCTTC. Its protein product is CASSFLAASSYNGQFF.

This chain uses TRBV9 with TRBJ1-2; 7 bases match TRBD1. J lost 6 bases, V lost 0 bases, and 11 bases had no gene match. CDR1 is SGDLS, CDR2 YYNGEE, per germline. This CDR3 has 16 amino acids. CDR3 loop: CASSVGDRDFLNGYTF. CDR3 nucleotide sequence: TGTGCCAGCAGCGTAGGTGACAGGGATTTTCTGAATGGCTACACCTTC.

The V gene is TRBV7-2, the J gene TRBJ2-1, with D unclear. The length of the CDR3 is 11 residues. The V and J ends lost 5 bases and 9 bases respectively, with 8 bases between them. The germline CDR1 and CDR2 sequences are SGHTA and FQGNSA. The DNA of the CDR3 is TGTGCCAGCAGCGACTTGCGTGAGCAGTTCTTC. It specifies CASSDLREQFF.

This clonotype has ten or more counts. J is TRBJ2-1 and V is TRBV4-3; 7 bases match TRBD1. The V gene end was trimmed by 4 bases and the J gene end by 7 bases; junction bases not matched to a gene: 4. CDR3 length equals 13 residues. Germline V lookup: CDR1 LGHNA, CDR2 YSLEER. The CDR3 coding sequence is TGCGCCAGCAGCCCCGGGACAGATAATGAGCAGTTCTTC. This sequence encodes CASSPGTDNEQFF.

This clonotype was found many times. The CDR3 coding sequence is TGTGCCAGTCGTAGTATCGGGGTGGGGACAGATACGCAGTATTTT. This encodes CASRSIGVGTDTQYF. The V and J genes are TRBV27 and TRBJ2-3; D perhaps matches TRBD2 (5 bases). This CDR3 has 15 residues. Germline V gene lookup returns CDR1 MNHEY and CDR2 SMNVEV (reference sequence). V was pared by 9 bases and J by 3 bases, with 19 bases between.

Comments on this clonotype: A read error may produce the germline difference seen at one junction end. The chain carries TRBV4-3 and TRBJ2-3; no clear D. CDR1 LGHNA and CDR2 YSLEER come from the germline V gene. This CDR3 has 13 residues. CDR3 in amino acids: CVSSAGSTDTQYF. The CDR3 region has the DNA TGCGTCAGCAGCGCAGGAAGCACAGATACGCAGTATTTT.

There are many counts of this clonotype. The chain employs TRBV4-3 and TRBJ2-5; D is uncertain. Per germline, CDR1 LGHNA and CDR2 YSLEER. Between the trimmed V and J ends, which lost 4 bases and 3 bases, there was a span of 21 bases. The CDR3 length is 17 residues. CDR3 in DNA: TGCGCCAGCAGCCGGGATTTTGTTGCGAACAAAAAAGAGACCCAGTACTTC. Its translation: CASSRDFVANKKETQYF.

In the case of this clonotype: A read error may explain this, as a much larger clone is one base away. The chain joins TRBV12-3 or TRBV12-4 to TRBJ2-1; unclear D gene. The V end was cut by 6 bases, the J end by 10 bases, with 22 bases between. The CDR3 is 15 amino acids. Written as DNA, the CDR3 is TGTGCCAGCAGCCGCCCCTACCAAGGGCGCAAGGAGCAGTTCTTC. It yields the protein CASSRPYQGRKEQFF.

The chain uses TRBV12-3 or TRBV12-4 and TRBJ2-5; 8 bases match TRBD2. The DNA end lines up better with TRBJ2-7; the J call may be wrong. This CDR3 has 15 amino acids. CDR3 region: CASSIGGANLYEQYF. Written as DNA, the CDR3 is TGTGCCAGCAGTATCGGGGGGGCGAATTTATACGAGCAGTACTTC.

This clonotype has a handful of counts. The chain employs TRBV10-3 and TRBJ2-1; 8 positions agree with TRBD2. In germline, CDR1 is ENHRY, CDR2 SYGVKD. This CDR3 region has 15 residues. J gave up 12 bases and V 3 bases, and 13 bases lay outside the gene matches. Written as DNA, the CDR3 is TGTGCCATCAGTGAAGGCGTCGGGGGGGGACCTTCGCAGTTCTTC. It encodes CAISEGVGGGPSQFF.

Here the CDR3 reads CASSSLLAPQETQYF. The CDR3 bases are TGTGCCAGCAGCTCCTTACTAGCCCCCCAAGAGACCCAGTACTTC. The chain is built from TRBV7-2 and TRBJ2-5, with D maybe TRBD2 (6 bases). The CDR3 is 15 residues long. Germline values: CDR1 SGHTA, CDR2 FQGNSA. Trimming took 4 bases from V and 1 from J, leaving 13 bases between them.